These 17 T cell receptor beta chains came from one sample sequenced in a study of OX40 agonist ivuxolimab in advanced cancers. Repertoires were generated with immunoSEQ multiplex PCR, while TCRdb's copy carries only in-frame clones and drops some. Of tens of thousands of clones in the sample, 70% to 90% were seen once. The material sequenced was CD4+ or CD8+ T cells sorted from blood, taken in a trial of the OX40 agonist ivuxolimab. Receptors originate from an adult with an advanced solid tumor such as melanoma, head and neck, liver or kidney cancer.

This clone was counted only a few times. Here the CDR3 reads CASSLTGGRGDTQYF. In DNA, the CDR3 is TGTGCCAGCAGCTTAACGGGCGGGAGAGGGGATACGCAGTATTTT. V and J are TRBV7-3 and TRBJ2-3; TRBD2 agrees at 7 bases. Trimming at V came to 0 bases and at J to 6 bases, leaving 6 bases not matched to a gene. This CDR3 contains 15 residues. Germline CDR1 and CDR2: SGHTA and FQGTGA. Variable domain in full (rest from reference TRBV7-3 and TRBJ2-3): GAGVSQTPSNKVTEKGKYVELRCDPISGHTALYWYRQSLGQGPEFLIYFQGTGAADDSGLPNDRFFAVRPEGSVSTLKIQRTERGDSAVYLCASSLTGGRGDTQYFGPGTRLTVL.

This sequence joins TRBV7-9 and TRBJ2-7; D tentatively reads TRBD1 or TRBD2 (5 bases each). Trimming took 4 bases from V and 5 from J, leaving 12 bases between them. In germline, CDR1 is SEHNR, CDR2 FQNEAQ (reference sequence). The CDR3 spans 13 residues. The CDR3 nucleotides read TGTGCCAGCAGCTCCGAGAGAGGGGACGAGCAGTACTTC. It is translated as CASSSERGDEQYF.

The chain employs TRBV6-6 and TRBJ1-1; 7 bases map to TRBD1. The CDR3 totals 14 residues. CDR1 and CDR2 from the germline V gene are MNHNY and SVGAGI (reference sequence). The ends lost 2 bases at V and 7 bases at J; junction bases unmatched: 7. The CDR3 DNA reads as TGTGCCAGCAGTTACGCTCGGACAGGAGGTGAAGCTTTCTTT. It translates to CASSYARTGGEAFF.

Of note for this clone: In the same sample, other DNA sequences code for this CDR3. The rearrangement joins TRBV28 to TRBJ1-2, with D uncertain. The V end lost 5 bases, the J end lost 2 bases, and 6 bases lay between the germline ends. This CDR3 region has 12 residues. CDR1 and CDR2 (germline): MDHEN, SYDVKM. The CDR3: CASSPLNYGYTF. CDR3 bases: TGTGCCAGCAGTCCTCTAAACTATGGCTACACCTTC.

The CDR3, as DNA: TGCGCCAGCAGTCATAGGGTCCTAGCGGATGGAAATACGCAGTATTTT. Protein product: CASSHRVLADGNTQYF. The genes are TRBV23-1 and TRBJ2-3, with TRBD2 matching over 7 bases. TRBV23-1 carries the ORF label, with uncertain function. CDR3 length equals 16 residues. With V trimmed by 3 bases and J by 7 bases, 13 bases remained unmatched.

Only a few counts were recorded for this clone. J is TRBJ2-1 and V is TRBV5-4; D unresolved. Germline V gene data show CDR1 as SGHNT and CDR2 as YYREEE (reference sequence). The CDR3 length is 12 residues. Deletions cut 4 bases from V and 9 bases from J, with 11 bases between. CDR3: CASSIRSGEQFF. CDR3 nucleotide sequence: TGTGCCAGCAGCATCCGGTCGGGTGAGCAGTTCTTC.

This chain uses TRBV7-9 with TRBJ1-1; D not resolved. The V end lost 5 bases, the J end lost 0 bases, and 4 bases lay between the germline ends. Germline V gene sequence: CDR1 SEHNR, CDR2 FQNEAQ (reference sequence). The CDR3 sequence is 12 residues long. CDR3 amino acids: CASSRMNTEAFF. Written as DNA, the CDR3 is TGTGCCAGCAGCCGGATGAACACTGAAGCTTTCTTT.

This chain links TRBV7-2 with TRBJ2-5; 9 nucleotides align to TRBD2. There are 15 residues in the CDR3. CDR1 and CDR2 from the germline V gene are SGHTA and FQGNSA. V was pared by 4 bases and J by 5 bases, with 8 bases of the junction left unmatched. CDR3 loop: CASSSLGGRGETQYF. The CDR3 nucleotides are TGTGCCAGCAGCTCTCTGGGCGGGAGGGGGGAGACCCAGTACTTC.

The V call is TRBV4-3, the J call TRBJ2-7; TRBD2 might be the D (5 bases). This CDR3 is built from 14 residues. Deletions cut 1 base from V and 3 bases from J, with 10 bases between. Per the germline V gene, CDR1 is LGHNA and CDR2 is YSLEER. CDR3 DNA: TGCGCCAGCAGCCAAGGTTGGGGAGACTACGAGCAGTACTTC. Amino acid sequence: CASSQGWGDYEQYF.

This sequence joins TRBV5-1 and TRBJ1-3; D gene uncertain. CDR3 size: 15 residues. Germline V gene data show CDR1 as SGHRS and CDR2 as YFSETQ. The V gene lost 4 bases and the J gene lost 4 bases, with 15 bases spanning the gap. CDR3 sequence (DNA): TGCGCCAGCAGCCTTGGCGGAGGGTTAGGAAACACCATATATTTT. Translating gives CASSLGGGLGNTIYF.

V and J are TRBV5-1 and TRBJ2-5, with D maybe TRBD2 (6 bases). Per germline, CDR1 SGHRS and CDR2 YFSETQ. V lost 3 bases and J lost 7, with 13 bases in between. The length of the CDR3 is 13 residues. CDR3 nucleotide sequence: TGCGCCAGCAGCTCGGGACTCTCGGGGACCCAGTACTTC. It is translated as CASSSGLSGTQYF.

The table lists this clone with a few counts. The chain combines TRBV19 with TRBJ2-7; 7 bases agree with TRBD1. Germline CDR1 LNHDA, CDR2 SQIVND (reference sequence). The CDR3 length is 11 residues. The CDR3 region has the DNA TGTGCTTCTTCACAGGGGCACGAGCAGTACTTC. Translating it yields CASSQGHEQYF.

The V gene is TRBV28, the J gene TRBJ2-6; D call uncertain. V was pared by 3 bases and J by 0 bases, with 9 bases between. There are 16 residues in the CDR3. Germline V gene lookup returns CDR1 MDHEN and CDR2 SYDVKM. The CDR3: CASSFSPFSGANVLTF. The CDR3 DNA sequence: TGTGCCAGCAGTTTCTCTCCGTTCTCTGGGGCCAACGTCCTGACTTTC. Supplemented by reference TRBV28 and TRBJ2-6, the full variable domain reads DVKVTQSSRYLVKRTGEKVFLECVQDMDHENMFWYRQDPGLGLRLIYFSYDVKMKEKGDIPEGYSVSREKKERFSLILESASTNQTSMYLCASSFSPFSGANVLTFGAGSRLTVL.

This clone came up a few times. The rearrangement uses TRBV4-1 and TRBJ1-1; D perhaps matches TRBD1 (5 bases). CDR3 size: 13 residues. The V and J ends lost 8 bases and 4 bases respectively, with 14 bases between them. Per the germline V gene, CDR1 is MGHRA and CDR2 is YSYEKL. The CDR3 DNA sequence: TGCGCCAGCGCGAGGGGCGCAAGCACTGAAGCTTTCTTT. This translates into CASARGASTEAFF.

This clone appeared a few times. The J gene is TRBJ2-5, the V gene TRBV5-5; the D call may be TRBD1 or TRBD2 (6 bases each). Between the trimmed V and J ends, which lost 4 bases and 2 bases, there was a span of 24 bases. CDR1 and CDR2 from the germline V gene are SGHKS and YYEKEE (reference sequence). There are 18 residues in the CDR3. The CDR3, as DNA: TGTGCCAGCAGCCAGGGAATACTGGGGGGCGCGGGACAAGAGACCCAGTACTTC. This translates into CASSQGILGGAGQETQYF.

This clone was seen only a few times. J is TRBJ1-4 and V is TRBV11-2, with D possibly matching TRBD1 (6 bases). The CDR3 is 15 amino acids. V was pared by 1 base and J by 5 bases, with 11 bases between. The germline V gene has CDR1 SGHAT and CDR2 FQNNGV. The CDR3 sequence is CASSLGQARNEKLFF. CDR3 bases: TGTGCCAGCAGCTTAGGACAGGCACGCAATGAAAAACTGTTTTTT.

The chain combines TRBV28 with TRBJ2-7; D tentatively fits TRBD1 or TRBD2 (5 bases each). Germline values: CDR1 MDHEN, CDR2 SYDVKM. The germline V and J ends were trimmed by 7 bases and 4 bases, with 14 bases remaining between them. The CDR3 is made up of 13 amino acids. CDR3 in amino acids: CASTGASWYEQYF. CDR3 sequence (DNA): TGTGCCAGCACCGGGGCCTCCTGGTACGAGCAGTACTTC.